The entry below gives a single T cell receptor (beta chain) sequence along with its context. CDR3 size: 14 residues. Germline CDR1 is SGHDT and CDR2 is YYEEEE. V was clipped by 1 base and J by 2 bases, with 9 bases between them. The data originate from a study of shared clonotypes between healthy human individuals. The protocol was immunoSEQ multiplex PCR, while the TCRdb copy is restricted to in-frame clones and leaves out a portion. The sample carries fewer than 700,000 clones, roughly 79% recorded once. Material for sequencing was PBMCs. The genes are TRBV5-6 and TRBJ1-1; D is ambiguous. This clonotype was sampled from a woman in her thirties or forties in good health. Some clones in this sample may be carry-over from other donors' samples. CDR3 residues: CASSLSTANTEAFF. CDR3 nucleotide sequence: TGTGCCAGCAGCTTGTCTACGGCAAACACTGAAGCTTTCTTT.